Listed below are T cell receptor beta chains from one sample, sequenced in a study of CD8 T cells in Susac syndrome. TCRdb itself ran the immunoSEQ multiplex PCR reads through MiXCR, one entry per CDR3 protein. Of about 120,000 distinct CDR3 sequences in the sample, 85% to 95% are singletons; the top ten hold approximately 0.093%. Sequenced input: CD4+ T cells from PBMCs. The receptors were gathered from a human donor with multiple sclerosis. The CDR3 runs from the conserved cysteine through the conserved F or W. D genes are given only for firm matches.

d_call | j_call | v_call | cdr3_nt | cdr3_aa
TRBD1 | TRBJ1-2 | TRBV6-2/TRBV6-3 | TGTGCCAGCAGGCGGGACAGTGGGCCTCTTGGCTACACCTTC | CASRRDSGPLGYTF
- | TRBJ1-2 | TRBV18 | TGTGCCAGCTCACCAGGGGCAACCTATGGCTACACCTTC | CASSPGATYGYTF
TRBD2 | TRBJ2-1 | TRBV18 | TGTGCCAGCTCACCAGGCGGGGGGGCCCAGTTCTTC | CASSPGGGAQFF
- | TRBJ1-1 | TRBV6-2/TRBV6-3 | TGTGCCAGCAGACGGGACAAGTCGAACACTGAAGCTTTCTTT | CASRRDKSNTEAFF
- | TRBJ2-5 | TRBV7-9 | TGTGCCAGCAGCTCCTTGTCTCGTGGCGAGACCCAGTACTTC | CASSSLSRGETQYF
- | TRBJ1-5 | TRBV20-1 | TGCAGTGCCATCTACGCCTCCCAGGGCAATCAGCCCCAGCATTTT | CSAIYASQGNQPQHF
- | TRBJ1-1 | TRBV20-1 | TGCAGTGCCCGACAAGGCACTGAAGCTTTCTTT | CSARQGTEAFF
- | TRBJ1-5 | TRBV24-1 | TGTGCCACCAGTGATGGAGGGGGGGATAGCAATCAGCCCCAGCATTTT | CATSDGGGDSNQPQHF
- | TRBJ2-2 | TRBV9 | TGTGCCAGCAGCGTAGCTCTCAGCACCGGGGAGCTGTTTTTT | CASSVALSTGELFF
- | TRBJ1-5 | TRBV28 | TGTGCCACCCTAAGGGGAGATAGCAATCAGCCCCAGCATTTT | CATLRGDSNQPQHF
- | TRBJ2-7 | TRBV9 | TGTGCCAGCAGCGGCACGGGACAAGAGATGGGCGAGCAGTACTTC | CASSGTGQEMGEQYF
- | TRBJ2-5 | TRBV2 | TGTGCCAGCAGTGACGCGCCGGGGCGGGAGACCCAGTACTTC | CASSDAPGRETQYF
- | TRBJ1-3 | TRBV6-6 | TGTGCCAGCATAAGCTCTGGAAACACCATATATTTT | CASISSGNTIYF
TRBD1 | TRBJ1-3 | TRBV7-2 | TGTGCCAGCAGCGGACAGGGACTCTTCTCTGGAAACACCATATATTTT | CASSGQGLFSGNTIYF
- | TRBJ2-5 | TRBV6-6 | TGTGCCAGCAGTTACCCGGGGGCCCAAGAGACCCAGTACTTC | CASSYPGAQETQYF
- | TRBJ1-6 | TRBV6-2/TRBV6-3 | TGTGCCAGCAGTTACCGACGGGTAAATTCACCCCTCCACTTT | CASSYRRVNSPLHF
TRBD1 | TRBJ2-3 | TRBV10-3 | TGTGCCATCAACGGACAGGGTCTGGCAGATACGCAGTATTTT | CAINGQGLADTQYF
- | TRBJ2-7 | TRBV30 | TGTGCCTGGAGCGCCGGGCGGGGTTACGAGCAGTACTTC | CAWSAGRGYEQYF
TRBD1 | TRBJ2-2 | TRBV20-1 | TGCAGTGCTAGACCTTTTACAGGGGACGGCGGGGAGCTGTTTTTT | CSARPFTGDGGELFF
- | TRBJ1-2 | TRBV19 | TGTGCCAGTAGTGTAAAAGATAGGTACCTCGCGGGCTACACCTTC | CASSVKDRYLAGYTF
TRBD2 | TRBJ2-1 | TRBV27 | TGTGCCAGCAGTTTTCGACTAGCGGGGGCCTCCAGCTCCTACAATGAGCAGTTCTTC | CASSFRLAGASSSYNEQFF
TRBD1 | TRBJ1-1 | TRBV6-1 | TGTGCCAGCAGCCCAGCTCAGGGGGTGAACACTGAAGCTTTCTTT | CASSPAQGVNTEAFF
- | TRBJ2-4 | TRBV20-1 | TGCAGCGTGGGACTAGCCAAAAACATTCAGTACTTC | CSVGLAKNIQYF
- | TRBJ1-5 | TRBV28 | TGTGCCAGCACCCCGGGATTGAGCAATCAGCCCCAGCATTTT | CASTPGLSNQPQHF
- | TRBJ1-1 | TRBV4-2 | TGTGCCAGCAGCCAAGGATGGAGAACAGATGAAGCTTTCTTT | CASSQGWRTDEAFF
- | TRBJ1-1 | TRBV30 | TGTGCCTGGGGACGGCAGAACACTGAAGCTTTCTTT | CAWGRQNTEAFF
- | TRBJ2-4 | TRBV28 | TGTGCCAGCAGACAGGGCTCCGGGGGAGACATTCAGTACTTC | CASRQGSGGDIQYF
- | TRBJ1-1 | TRBV7-2 | TGTGCCAGCAGCTTAGCTCAGACTGTGAACACTGAAGCTTTCTTT | CASSLAQTVNTEAFF
- | TRBJ2-1 | TRBV20-1 | TGCAGTGCTAGAGAAGGGGCCAATGAGCAGTTCTTC | CSAREGANEQFF